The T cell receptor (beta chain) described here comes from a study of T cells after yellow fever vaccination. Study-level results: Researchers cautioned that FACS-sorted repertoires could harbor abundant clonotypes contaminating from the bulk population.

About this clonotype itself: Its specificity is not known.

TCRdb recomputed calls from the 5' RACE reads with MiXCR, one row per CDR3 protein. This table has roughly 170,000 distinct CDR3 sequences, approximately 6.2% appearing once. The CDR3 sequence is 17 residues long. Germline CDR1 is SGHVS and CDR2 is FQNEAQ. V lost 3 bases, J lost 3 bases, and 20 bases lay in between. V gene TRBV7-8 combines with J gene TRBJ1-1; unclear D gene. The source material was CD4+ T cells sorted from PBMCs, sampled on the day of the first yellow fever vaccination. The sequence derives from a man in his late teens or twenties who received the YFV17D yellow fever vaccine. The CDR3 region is CASSFKVSGKGHTEAFF. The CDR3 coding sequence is TGTGCCAGCAGCTTTAAAGTATCTGGGAAAGGGCACACTGAAGCTTTCTTT.